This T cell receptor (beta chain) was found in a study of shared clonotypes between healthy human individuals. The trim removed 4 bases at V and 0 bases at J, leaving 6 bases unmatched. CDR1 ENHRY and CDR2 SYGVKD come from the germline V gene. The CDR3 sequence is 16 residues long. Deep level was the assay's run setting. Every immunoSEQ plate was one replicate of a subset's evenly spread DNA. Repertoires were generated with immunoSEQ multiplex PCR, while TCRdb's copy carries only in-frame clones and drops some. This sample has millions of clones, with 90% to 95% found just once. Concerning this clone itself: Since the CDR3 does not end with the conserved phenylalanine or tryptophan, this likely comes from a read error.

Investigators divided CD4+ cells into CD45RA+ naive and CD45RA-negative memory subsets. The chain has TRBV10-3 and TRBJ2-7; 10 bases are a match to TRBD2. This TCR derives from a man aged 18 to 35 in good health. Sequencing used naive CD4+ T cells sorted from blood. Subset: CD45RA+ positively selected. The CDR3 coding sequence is TGTGCCATCAGTGGCCGTAGCGGGGGGACCTCCTACGAGCAGTACCTC. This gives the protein CAISGRSGGTSYEQYL.